This paragraph covers one TCR beta chain sequence. What it recognizes is unknown. This record comes from a study of cytomegalovirus exposure and HLA in healthy donors. It was with 60 Vbeta and 13 Jbeta primers that the PCR ran. The data were produced by immunoSEQ multiplex PCR, yet TCRdb's version contains in-frame clones alone and is incomplete. The sample yields under 200,000 clones, 70% to 85% seen once. Study conclusions and caveats: Within an earlier analysis, most TCR beta V segments proved productive either about 90% or about 30% of the time. Association of approximately 18,000 TCR beta sequences with HLA alleles was found at 0.05 false discovery rate in a later analysis.

Trimming removed 6 bases from V and 2 bases from J, with 15 bases in between. Germline lookup yields CDR1 MNHNS and CDR2 SASEGT. The CDR3 covers 15 residues. The gene calls are TRBV6-1 and TRBJ2-3, with D perhaps TRBD2 (7 bases). Sequences were obtained from PBMCs. The clonotype originates from a young man in good health and CMV-seropositive. In nucleotides, the CDR3 is TGTGCCAGCAGCGAATGGGGGGGCGCCACAGATACGCAGTATTTT. Its translation is CASSEWGGATDTQYF.